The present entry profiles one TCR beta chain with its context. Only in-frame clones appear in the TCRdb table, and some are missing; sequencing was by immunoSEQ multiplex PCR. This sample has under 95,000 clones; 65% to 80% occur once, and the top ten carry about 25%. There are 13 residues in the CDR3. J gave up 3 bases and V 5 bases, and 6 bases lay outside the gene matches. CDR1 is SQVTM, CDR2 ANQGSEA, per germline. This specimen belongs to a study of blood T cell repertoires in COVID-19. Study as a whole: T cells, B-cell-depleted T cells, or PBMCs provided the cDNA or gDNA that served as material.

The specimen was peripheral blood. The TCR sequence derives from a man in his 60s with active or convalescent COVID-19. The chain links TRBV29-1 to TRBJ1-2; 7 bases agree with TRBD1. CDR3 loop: CSVREGGYYGYTF. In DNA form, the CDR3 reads TGCAGCGTTCGGGAAGGGGGCTACTATGGCTACACCTTC.